This entry lists 19 T cell receptor beta chains sequenced from one sample in a study of blood T cells in healthy people across ages. Primers used in a second PCR of roughly 7 to 12 cycles were a sample-barcoded 5' primer and a J-beta primer mix. TCRdb called the 5' RACE reads again in MiXCR, with one record for every CDR3 protein. The data show roughly 1.9 million distinct CDR3 sequences, about 39% seen once. The sequenced sample was blood. These receptors came from a human donor in good health.

This clonotype was counted many times. This chain uses TRBV3-1 with TRBJ1-1; D not resolved. The CDR3 is 11 amino acids. Germline V lookup: CDR1 LGHDT, CDR2 YNNKEL (reference sequence). The ends were cut back, 0 bases at V and 4 bases at J, with 0 bases in the middle. The CDR3 region has the DNA TGTGCCAGCAGCCAAGACACTGAAGCTTTCTTT. Amino acids: CASSQDTEAFF.

This clonotype was counted a few times. The chain combines TRBV2 with TRBJ2-7; TRBD2 aligns across 12 bases. Per the germline V gene, CDR1 is SNHLY and CDR2 is FYNNEI. V was clipped by 4 bases and J by 0 bases; unmatched bases: 7. The CDR3 is 17 residues long. The CDR3 is CASSGLAGAINSYEQYF. The CDR3 DNA reads as TGTGCCAGCAGTGGACTAGCGGGGGCCATCAACTCCTACGAGCAGTACTTC.

This clonotype was seen more than once but under ten times. The chain has TRBV11-2 and TRBJ1-6; D is unresolved. The CDR3 extends over 12 amino acids. Trimming stripped 4 bases from V and 7 bases from J, with 5 bases between. Germline CDR1 is SGHAT and CDR2 is FQNNGV. The CDR3 DNA follows: TGTGCCAGCAGCTATATCAATTCACCCCTCCACTTT. It codes for CASSYINSPLHF.

The chain couples TRBV6-5 to TRBJ1-5; D gene uncertain. Trimming took off 2 bases at V and 3 bases at J, with 8 bases between the two ends. Germline values: CDR1 MNHEY, CDR2 SVGAGI. The CDR3 totals 14 residues. The CDR3 loop reads CASSYGPINQPQHF. CDR3 nucleotide sequence: TGTGCCAGCAGTTACGGCCCGATCAATCAGCCCCAGCATTTT.

This chain connects TRBV20-1 to TRBJ2-3, with TRBD1 matching 10 bases. The CDR3 sequence is 14 residues long. Trimming took 6 bases from V and 1 from J; bases not matched to a gene: 4. The V gene's germline CDR1 is DFQATT and CDR2 SNEGSKA (reference sequence). As DNA, the CDR3 is TGCAGTGCCGCCGGGACAGGGGGCACAGATACGCAGTATTTT. Translating it yields CSAAGTGGTDTQYF.

This rearrangement joins TRBV29-1 to TRBJ2-3; D not certain. The CDR3 totals 11 residues. Germline CDR1 and CDR2: SQVTM and ANQGSEA. V was clipped by 8 bases and J by 6 bases, with 12 bases between them. CDR3 amino acids: CSTNVGDTQYF. The CDR3, as DNA: TGCAGCACAAACGTAGGGGATACGCAGTATTTT.

The J gene is TRBJ1-1, the V gene TRBV20-1, with 9 bases fitting TRBD1. V lost 3 bases, J lost 5 bases, and 10 bases stayed unmatched. Germline V gene data show CDR1 as DFQATT and CDR2 as SNEGSKA (reference sequence). The CDR3 is 15 residues long. In nucleotides, the CDR3 is TGCAGTGCTAGGGCGTTCGGGACAGGGTTGACTGAAGCTTTCTTT. As protein: CSARAFGTGLTEAFF.

The chain links TRBV2 to TRBJ2-1; TRBD2 is a possible D gene (5 bases). Germline V gene lookup returns CDR1 SNHLY and CDR2 FYNNEI. The CDR3 runs to 15 residues. The V gene lost 7 bases and the J gene lost 0 bases, with 13 bases spanning the gap. CDR3 sequence (DNA): TGTGCCAGCAAGTTAGCGCAGAGCTCCTACAATGAGCAGTTCTTC. It is translated as CASKLAQSSYNEQFF.

This clonotype was seen a handful of times. V and J are TRBV4-3 and TRBJ2-1; no reliable D call. Germline V CDR1 and CDR2: LGHNA, YSLEER. This CDR3 contains 13 residues. Trimming left V 0 bases short and J 8 bases short, with 8 bases between. CDR3 nucleotides: TGCGCCAGCAGCCAAGATCTTGCCGATGAGCAGTTCTTC. Translating it yields CASSQDLADEQFF.

This sequence joins TRBV27 and TRBJ1-1; D perhaps matches TRBD1 (5 bases). The germline V gene has CDR1 MNHEY and CDR2 SMNVEV (reference sequence). V lost 5 bases, J lost 4 bases, and 17 bases lay in between. The CDR3 runs 15 residues. The CDR3 is CASSPSSLGATEAFF. The CDR3 bases are TGTGCCAGCAGTCCTTCCTCTCTCGGGGCCACTGAAGCTTTCTTT.

V and J are TRBV5-1 and TRBJ1-4; TRBD1 matches 7 bases. Germline V gene data show CDR1 as SGHRS and CDR2 as YFSETQ. V lost 4 bases, J lost 7 bases, and 10 bases stayed unmatched. The CDR3 runs 15 residues. CDR3: CASSLGDSDAEKLFF. The CDR3 DNA reads as TGCGCCAGCAGCCTCGGGGACAGTGATGCTGAAAAACTGTTTTTT.

The chain joins TRBV5-1 to TRBJ2-5; TRBD2 matches 7 bases. TRBJ2-7 matches the DNA end more closely, so the J call is doubtful. Germline V gene sequence: CDR1 SGHRS, CDR2 YFSETQ. CDR3 size: 18 residues. The CDR3 reads CASSYDSLGPGGDGEQYF. CDR3 sequence (DNA): TGCGCCAGCAGCTATGACAGCCTAGGGCCGGGGGGTGATGGCGAGCAGTACTTC.

This clonotype was detected a few times. This chain connects TRBV7-2 to TRBJ2-4, with no clear D. The CDR3 totals 14 residues. The V end lost 1 base, the J end lost 15 bases, and 19 bases lay between the germline ends. Looked up from germline, CDR1 is SGHTA and CDR2 is FQGNSA. CDR3 DNA sequence: TGTGCCAGCAGCTTAGTTAGTGGTCAGGCCGATCGGTACTTC. It yields the protein CASSLVSGQADRYF.

The chain joins TRBV20-1 to TRBJ2-7, with D possibly being TRBD2 (6 bases). Trimming removed 5 bases at V and 7 bases at J, with 18 bases between. The germline CDR1 and CDR2 sequences are DFQATT and SNEGSKA (reference sequence). The CDR3 contains 13 residues. CDR3 protein: CSAVGRRVGEQYF. The CDR3 DNA follows: TGCAGTGCTGTTGGGAGGAGGGTCGGAGAGCAGTACTTC.

This clonotype was counted only a few times. The V and J genes are TRBV28 and TRBJ2-7; TRBD2 is a possible D gene (5 bases). V shed 10 bases and J shed 1 base, with 14 bases lying between them. The CDR3 is 13 amino acids. Germline loops: CDR1 MDHEN, CDR2 SYDVKM. The CDR3 DNA is TGTGCCACCCATACCGGGATGTCCTACGAGCAGTACTTC. Amino acids: CATHTGMSYEQYF.

This chain links TRBV7-3 with TRBJ2-7; TRBD2 agrees at 8 bases. The CDR3 spans 15 residues. The ends lost 4 bases at V and 4 bases at J; junction bases unmatched: 9. Germline V CDR1 and CDR2: SGHTA, FQGTGA. The CDR3 nucleotides read TGTGCCAGCAGCTGGGCCGGGGGGGCCCAATACGAGCAGTACTTC. Protein: CASSWAGGAQYEQYF.

This clonotype showed up just a few times. The chain recombines TRBV27 with TRBJ2-7; 9 bases are a match to TRBD2. V trimming: 8 bases; J trimming: 2 bases; junction bases outside the gene matches: 13. CDR1 is MNHEY and CDR2 is SMNVEV in the germline V gene (reference sequence). This CDR3 contains 16 residues. The chain's CDR3 is CASGRVVVAGAYEQYF. CDR3 DNA sequence: TGTGCCAGCGGGAGAGTGGTGGTAGCGGGGGCCTACGAGCAGTACTTC.

A word on this clonotype: The junction departs from the called germline gene at one end, perhaps through a read error. V usage is TRBV6-5 and J usage is TRBJ1-6; no firm D call. The CDR3 is 15 amino acids. Germline CDR1 is MNHEY and CDR2 is SVGAGI. The CDR3 nucleotides read TGTGCCAGCAGCCTCGATCACTTTTATAATTCACCCGTCCACTTT. Amino acid sequence: CASSLDHFYNSPVHF.

This chain connects TRBV11-2 to TRBJ2-5; D uncertain. The CDR3 has 11 residues. Germline CDR1 and CDR2: SGHAT and FQNNGV. Trimming took off 7 bases at V and 1 base at J, with 4 bases between the two ends. CDR3 nucleotides: TGTGCCAGCACCACCCAAGAGACCCAGTACTTC. It is translated as CASTTQETQYF.